These T cell receptor beta chains were read from a single sample in a study of T cells in Graves' hyperthyroidism and ophthalmopathy. TCRdb reprocessed the multiplex PCR reads via MiXCR and lists one record per CDR3 protein. In the table there are 250,000 to 300,000 distinct CDR3 sequences, roughly 13% of which are singletons. The sequencing input was blood. The receptors were gathered from a woman between 35 and 50 years old with Graves' hyperthyroidism. The CDR3 runs from the conserved cysteine through the conserved F or W. The order of the fields is clone size, CDR3 length, D gene, J gene, V gene, CDR3 protein, CDR3 DNA. A D gene is named only where the DNA matches it firmly. Size tells how often a clone was seen (once, few, many) or the class of an expanded clone, and some rows leave it out.

many 14 TRBD1 TRBJ1-2 TRBV10-3 CAISESTGRYGYTF TGTGCCATCAGTGAGTCGACAGGGCGGTATGGCTACACCTTC
many 13 NA TRBJ1-2 TRBV6-1 CASSSGTYYGYTF TGTGCCAGCAGTTCCGGGACGTATTATGGCTACACCTTC
many 12 NA TRBJ1-6 TRBV20-1 CSAGRVDSPLHF TGCAGTGCCGGGAGGGTAGATTCACCCCTCCACTTT
many 13 TRBD1 TRBJ1-1 TRBV10-3 CAIKRDSFTEAFF TGTGCCATCAAGAGGGACAGCTTCACTGAAGCTTTCTTT
many 14 NA TRBJ1-6 TRBV12-3/TRBV12-4 CASSLGRYNSPLHF TGTGCCAGCAGTTTAGGCCGGTATAATTCACCCCTCCACTTT
few 13 NA TRBJ2-1 TRBV3-1 CASSQDWGLGQFF TGTGCCAGCAGCCAAGATTGGGGGTTAGGGCAGTTCTTC
NA 14 NA TRBJ2-5 TRBV19 CASSIRLGQETQYF TGTGCCAGTAGTATTAGGTTAGGGCAAGAGACCCAGTACTTC
NA 13 NA TRBJ1-2 TRBV20-1 CSANQGGNYGYTF TGCAGTGCTAACCAAGGGGGGAACTATGGCTACACCTTC
many 16 TRBD1 TRBJ2-1 TRBV5-1 CASSSQPSTGDNEQFF TGCGCCAGCAGCTCCCAACCTTCGACAGGGGACAATGAGCAGTTCTTC
NA 14 TRBD1 TRBJ1-5 TRBV4-1 CASSQTGEGQPQHF TGCGCCAGCAGCCAGACAGGGGAGGGTCAGCCCCAGCATTTT
few 14 NA TRBJ2-3 TRBV20-1 CSARVGGRTDTQYF TGCAGTGCTAGAGTTGGGGGGCGCACAGATACGCAGTATTTT
few 13 NA TRBJ1-2 TRBV5-4 CASSLAPQGVYTF TGTGCCAGCAGCTTGGCCCCCCAGGGCGTCTACACCTTC
many 17 TRBD1 TRBJ1-5 TRBV5-5 CASSKSGAGQGNQPQHF TGTGCCAGCAGCAAAAGTGGGGCCGGACAGGGCAATCAGCCCCAGCATTTT
many 13 NA TRBJ1-1 TRBV29-1 CSVGEQLNTEAFF TGCAGCGTTGGGGAGCAGCTGAACACTGAAGCTTTCTTT
few 14 NA TRBJ2-3 TRBV6-1 CASMGAWATDTQYF TGTGCCAGCATGGGGGCTTGGGCAACAGATACGCAGTATTTT
many 12 NA TRBJ1-1 TRBV2 CASSESADEAFF TGTGCCAGCAGTGAATCGGCTGATGAAGCTTTCTTT
many 14 TRBD2 TRBJ2-1 TRBV28 CASTLAGGYNEQFF TGTGCCAGCACCCTGGCGGGAGGGTACAATGAGCAGTTCTTC
many 14 TRBD2 TRBJ2-3 TRBV28 CASGLAGIADTQYF TGTGCCAGCGGACTAGCGGGCATAGCAGATACGCAGTATTTT